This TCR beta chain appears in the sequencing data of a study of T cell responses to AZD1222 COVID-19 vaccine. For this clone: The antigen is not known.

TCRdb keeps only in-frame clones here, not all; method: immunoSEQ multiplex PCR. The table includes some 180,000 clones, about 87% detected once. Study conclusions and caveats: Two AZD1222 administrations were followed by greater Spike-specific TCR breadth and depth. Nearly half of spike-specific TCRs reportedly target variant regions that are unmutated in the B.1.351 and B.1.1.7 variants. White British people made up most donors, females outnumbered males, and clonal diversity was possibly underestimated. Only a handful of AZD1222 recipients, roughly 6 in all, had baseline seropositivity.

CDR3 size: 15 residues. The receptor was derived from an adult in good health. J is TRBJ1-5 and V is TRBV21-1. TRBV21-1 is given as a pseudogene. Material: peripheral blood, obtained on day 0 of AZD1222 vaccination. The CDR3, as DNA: TGTGCCAGCAGATCGCGGGGGAGGGGCAATCAGCCCCAGCATTTT. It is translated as CASRSRGRGNQPQHF.